Reported below is one T cell receptor (beta chain). Its antigen is currently unknown. Each patient went into thyroid surgery without having received any treatment. The data belong to a study of metastatic and nonmetastatic thyroid tumors. Study details: Repertoires were compared across blood and tumor or nodule tissue from malignant and benign thyroid patients. The study's findings and limits: Reportedly, malignant thyroid tumors had significantly higher TCR beta diversity than benign nodules, in blood and tumor.

As handled by the study authors: CDR3 differences across clinicopathological groups were used to build a distant-metastasis classifier for papillary thyroid cancer. TCRdb re-processed the PCR reads through MiXCR. TCRdb assigned the V and J calls; the authors' analysis was not used. This table holds about 22,000 clones, 18% found once. This TCR derives from a male donor with papillary thyroid cancer or a benign thyroid nodule (not recorded which). Some clones in this sample may be carry-over from other donors' samples. The sample consisted of adjacent normal tissue.

DNA of the CDR3: TGTGCCAGCAGTGCCGGGACAACCAACACAGATACGCAGTATTTT. It specifies CASSAGTTNTDTQYF. The chain employs TRBV25-1 and TRBJ2-3, with TRBD1 as a possible D gene (6 bases). Germline V gives CDR1 MGHDK, CDR2 SYGVNS. This CDR3 is built from 15 residues. Trimming removed 4 bases from V and 2 bases from J, with 13 bases in between.